The next 26 T cell receptor beta chains were all read from a single sample in a study of shared clonotypes between healthy human individuals. The method was immunoSEQ multiplex PCR; TCRdb's version includes in-frame clones alone and lacks a portion of them. The sample has over a million clones, around 95% seen once. The sample was naive CD4+ T cells sorted from blood. This sample's subset: CD45RA+ positively selected. The source is a man aged 25-45 years in good health.

This rearrangement joins TRBV7-9 to TRBJ1-1, with a weak D call TRBD1 (6 bases). Germline assignment: CDR1 SEHNR and CDR2 FQNEAQ (reference sequence). Between the trimmed V and J ends, which lost 1 base and 1 base, there was a span of 13 bases. The CDR3 spans 16 residues. CDR3 amino acids: CASSLGAGQRNTEAFF. CDR3 nucleotide sequence: TGTGCCAGCAGCTTAGGGGCCGGACAGAGGAACACTGAAGCTTTCTTT.

The CDR3 DNA reads as TGTGCCAGCTCACCACCGGCGGGTTCAAGGTACGAGCAGTACTTC. This gives the protein CASSPPAGSRYEQYF. V gene TRBV18 combines with J gene TRBJ2-7; a weak D match, TRBD2 (5 bases). The germline CDR1 and CDR2 sequences are KGHSH and LQKENI. CDR3 length: 15 residues. Trimming stripped 0 bases from V and 4 bases from J, with 13 bases between.

The V and J genes are TRBV1 and TRBJ2-1; the D call of TRBD2 is as the table states it, not checked on the DNA. TRBV1 represents a pseudogene. This CDR3 has 20 amino acids. CDR3 in amino acids: CTSSQQTSGREESSYNEQFF. In DNA, the CDR3 is TGCACCAGCAGCCAACAAACTAGCGGGAGGGAGGAGAGCTCCTACAATGAGCAGTTCTTC.

The rearrangement uses TRBV5-4 and TRBJ2-5, with TRBD1 identical over 7 bases. This CDR3 has 16 amino acids. CDR1 and CDR2 (germline): SGHNT, YYREEE (reference sequence). V lost 0 bases and J lost 3; bases outside the gene matches: 8. CDR3 DNA sequence: TGTGCCAGCAGCTTGGTGCGACAGGGTGGAAAAGAGACCCAGTACTTC. It encodes CASSLVRQGGKETQYF.

This clone was counted between two and nine times. Other DNA sequences of this sample code for an identical CDR3. V usage is TRBV9 and J usage is TRBJ2-2, with unresolved D. The CDR3 runs to 13 residues. V dropped 0 bases and J dropped 5 bases, with 5 bases sitting between them. Germline CDR1 is SGDLS and CDR2 is YYNGEE. CDR3 protein: CASSVAGTGELFF. In DNA form, the CDR3 reads TGTGCCAGCAGCGTAGCGGGTACCGGGGAGCTGTTTTTT.

The chain is built from TRBV11-3 and TRBJ1-1; weak D call: TRBD1 (5 bases). Germline assignment: CDR1 SGHNT and CDR2 YENEEA. The length of the CDR3 is 12 residues. V was pared by 5 bases and J by 2 bases, with 6 bases between. The CDR3 is CASSRGNTEAFF. The CDR3 DNA reads TGTGCCAGCAGCAGGGGTAACACTGAAGCTTTCTTT. Variable domain in full (rest from reference TRBV11-3 and TRBJ1-1): EAGVVQSPRYKIIEKKQPVAFWCNPISGHNTLYWYLQNLGQGPELLIRYENEEAVDDSQLPKDRFSAERLKGVDSTLKIQPAELGDSAVYLCASSRGNTEAFFGQGTRLTVV.

The rearrangement uses TRBV9 and TRBJ2-3; 9 bases fit TRBD2. V gave up 0 bases and J gave up 4 bases; unmatched junction bases: 12. The germline V gene encodes CDR1 SGDLS and CDR2 YYNGEE. CDR3 length: 18 residues. The CDR3 sequence is CASSVEGLAGPQADTQYF. In nucleotides, the CDR3 is TGTGCCAGCAGCGTAGAAGGTCTAGCGGGACCTCAGGCAGATACGCAGTATTTT.

The gene calls are TRBV19 and TRBJ2-7; TRBD2 agrees at 12 bases. CDR1 and CDR2 (germline): LNHDA, SQIVND (reference sequence). The length of the CDR3 is 17 residues. The V segment lost 5 bases and the J segment 3 bases; nucleotides outside the gene matches: 11. As DNA, the CDR3 is TGTGCCAGTAGTGTGCAGGGTTCACTAGCGGGAGGCTACGAGCAGTACTTC. Translation gives CASSVQGSLAGGYEQYF.

The J gene is TRBJ1-4, the V gene TRBV18, with D maybe TRBD1 (6 bases). The length of the CDR3 is 15 residues. Trimming cost V 8 bases and J 4 bases, with 17 bases left between them. Germline assignment: CDR1 KGHSH and CDR2 LQKENI. The CDR3 spells CASTGARGFNEKLFF. CDR3 sequence (DNA): TGTGCCAGCACGGGGGCCCGGGGGTTTAATGAAAAACTGTTTTTT.

The chain recombines TRBV7-3 with TRBJ2-3; 7 bases map to TRBD2. The CDR3 spans 17 residues. J gave up 2 bases and V 5 bases, and 13 bases lay outside the gene matches. Germline CDR1 and CDR2: SGHTA and FQGTGA. The chain's CDR3 is CASSKDPSGTYTDTQYF. In nucleotides, the CDR3 is TGTGCCAGCAGCAAAGACCCGAGCGGGACCTACACAGATACGCAGTATTTT.

The CDR3 nucleotides read TGTGCCAGCAGCTACAGGGGGTCCTCCTACGAGCAGTACTTC. Its protein is CASSYRGSSYEQYF. V usage is TRBV7-2 and J usage is TRBJ2-7, with TRBD1 matching over 8 bases. The length of the CDR3 is 14 residues. V shed 4 bases, J shed 0 bases, and the junction held 2 bases outside the gene matches. In germline, CDR1 is SGHTA, CDR2 FQGNSA.

This clone was detected only once. The chain joins TRBV6-5 to TRBJ2-7, with D possibly called TRBD1 or TRBD2 (5 bases each). Germline assignment: CDR1 MNHEY and CDR2 SVGAGI. CDR3 length: 15 residues. Between the trimmed V and J ends, which lost 2 bases and 0 bases, there was a span of 11 bases. CDR3 in DNA: TGTGCCAGCAGTTACCTTGGGGGAAACTCCTACGAGCAGTACTTC. As protein: CASSYLGGNSYEQYF.

The genes are TRBV11-2 and TRBJ1-2, with TRBD1 as a possible D gene (5 bases). V was shortened by 3 bases and J by 7 bases, with 18 bases between the two germline ends. The CDR3 extends over 15 amino acids. Germline V gene lookup returns CDR1 SGHAT and CDR2 FQNNGV. The chain's CDR3 is CASSFDFRDRLGYTF. In DNA, the CDR3 is TGTGCCAGCAGCTTCGATTTCCGGGACCGACTTGGCTACACCTTC.

CDR3 region: CASSSRPSSYNEQFF. CDR3 bases: TGTGCCAGCAGCTCTAGGCCGAGCTCCTACAATGAGCAGTTCTTC. The V and J genes are TRBV7-9 and TRBJ2-1; no clear D. Per germline, CDR1 SEHNR and CDR2 FQNEAQ (reference sequence). Trimming removed 4 bases from V and 0 bases from J, with 10 bases in between. This CDR3 is 15 amino acids long.

The chain combines TRBV5-1 with TRBJ2-1; 16 nucleotides align to TRBD2. Per the germline V gene, CDR1 is SGHRS and CDR2 is YFSETQ. The ends lost 3 bases at V and 4 bases at J; junction bases unmatched: 4. The length of the CDR3 is 17 residues. Written as DNA, the CDR3 is TGCGCCAGCAGCTCGGGACTAGCGGGAGGGTGGTACAATGAGCAGTTCTTC. It is translated as CASSSGLAGGWYNEQFF.

Details on this clone: The same CDR3 can be traced to other DNA sequences in this sample. This chain links TRBV7-8 with TRBJ2-1; no firm D call. This CDR3 is 11 amino acids long. From germline, CDR1 is SGHVS and CDR2 FQNEAQ. V was clipped by 1 base and J by 6 bases, with 1 base between them. The CDR3 protein is CASSLVNEQFF. The CDR3 DNA sequence: TGTGCCAGCAGCTTAGTCAATGAGCAGTTCTTC.

The gene calls are TRBV6-6 and TRBJ1-4; no reliable D call. Germline loops: CDR1 MNHNY, CDR2 SVGAGI (reference sequence). This CDR3 spans 15 amino acids. The ends were cut back, 5 bases at V and 0 bases at J, with 10 bases in the middle. CDR3 sequence: CASSVRGATNEKLFF. The CDR3 DNA sequence: TGTGCCAGCAGTGTCAGAGGTGCAACTAATGAAAAACTGTTTTTT.

In this sample, this clone turned up once. The chain employs TRBV7-2 and TRBJ1-5; D possibly corresponds to TRBD1 (5 bases). The CDR3 consists of 15 residues. Germline-derived CDR1 and CDR2 are SGHTA and FQGNSA. Trimming stripped 4 bases from V and 0 bases from J, with 10 bases between. CDR3 amino acids: CASSWDGYSNQPQHF. CDR3 coding DNA: TGTGCCAGCAGCTGGGACGGATATAGCAATCAGCCCCAGCATTTT.

The chain employs TRBV21-1 and TRBJ2-3; the DNA was not used to check the table's D call, TRBD2. TRBV21-1 has pseudogene status. The CDR3 loop spans 13 amino acids. The CDR3 coding sequence is TGTGCCAGCAGCAAAGGAGGCACAGATACGCAGTATTTT. Encoded protein: CASSKGGTDTQYF.

CDR3 DNA sequence: TGTGCCAGCAGTGCGAGTCCAGCGGGCTCCTCCTACAATGAGCAGTTCTTC. Protein product: CASSASPAGSSYNEQFF. V is TRBV6-1 and J is TRBJ2-1; D possibly corresponds to TRBD2 (6 bases). This CDR3 has 17 amino acids. CDR1 MNHNS and CDR2 SASEGT come from the germline V gene. V was cut by 4 bases and J by 0 bases, with 16 bases left in between.

This rearrangement joins TRBV9 to TRBJ2-1; either TRBD1 or TRBD2 may fit D (5 bases each). CDR3 size: 15 residues. Trimming took off 4 bases at V and 4 bases at J, with 15 bases between the two ends. CDR1 is SGDLS, CDR2 YYNGEE, per germline. The CDR3 DNA is TGTGCCAGCAGCCCTCAACCGGGGCATTACAATGAGCAGTTCTTC. This gives the protein CASSPQPGHYNEQFF.

This chain joins TRBV4-1 and TRBJ2-7; tentatively, D is TRBD1 (6 bases). V lost 5 bases and J 6 bases, leaving 17 bases between the germline ends. This CDR3 region has 14 residues. Germline CDR1 is MGHRA and CDR2 is YSYEKL. The CDR3 DNA reads as TGCGCCAGCAGCACACAGGGACCGCCTGGCGAGCAGTACTTC. Translated, it gives CASSTQGPPGEQYF.

The chain recombines TRBV7-2 with TRBJ1-2; D gene uncertain. Germline CDR1 SGHTA, CDR2 FQGNSA. This CDR3 is built from 12 residues. V gave up 7 bases and J gave up 4 bases, with 10 bases separating them. CDR3 region: CASNSPAYGYTF. CDR3 bases: TGTGCCAGCAACTCCCCGGCCTATGGCTACACCTTC.

The rearrangement uses TRBV5-1 and TRBJ1-2; D may be TRBD1 (6 bases). This CDR3 contains 15 residues. From germline, CDR1 is SGHRS and CDR2 YFSETQ. V lost 0 bases and J 6 bases, leaving 15 bases between the germline ends. In DNA, the CDR3 is TGCGCCAGCAGCTTGGAAGCTTGGGGGGCAGATGGCTACACCTTC. Residues: CASSLEAWGADGYTF. Based on the CDR3 plus reference TRBV5-1 and TRBJ1-2, the full variable domain is KAGVTQTPRYLIKTRGQQVTLSCSPISGHRSVSWYQQTPGQGLQFLFEYFSETQRNKGNFPGRFSGRQFSNSRSEMNVSTLELGDSALYLCASSLEAWGADGYTFGSGTRLTVV.

Concerning this clone itself: The same CDR3 also results from other DNA sequences found in this sample. This chain joins TRBV9 and TRBJ2-7, with 7 bases aligning to TRBD2. Trimming took 0 bases from V and 3 from J; bases not matched to a gene: 6. The germline gives CDR1 SGDLS, CDR2 YYNGEE. The CDR3 spans 15 residues. The CDR3 sequence: CASSVGIAGNYEQYF. The CDR3 DNA reads TGTGCCAGCAGCGTAGGGATAGCGGGTAACTACGAGCAGTACTTC.

This clone was detected once. This chain joins TRBV5-1 and TRBJ2-6; the match to TRBD2 covers 13 bases. The V gene's germline CDR1 is SGHRS and CDR2 YFSETQ. With V trimmed by 4 bases and J by 3 bases, 4 bases remained unmatched. CDR3 length: 17 amino acids. The CDR3 sequence is CASSILAGGIGANVLTF. In nucleotides, the CDR3 is TGCGCCAGCAGCATACTAGCGGGAGGGATTGGGGCCAACGTCCTGACTTTC.